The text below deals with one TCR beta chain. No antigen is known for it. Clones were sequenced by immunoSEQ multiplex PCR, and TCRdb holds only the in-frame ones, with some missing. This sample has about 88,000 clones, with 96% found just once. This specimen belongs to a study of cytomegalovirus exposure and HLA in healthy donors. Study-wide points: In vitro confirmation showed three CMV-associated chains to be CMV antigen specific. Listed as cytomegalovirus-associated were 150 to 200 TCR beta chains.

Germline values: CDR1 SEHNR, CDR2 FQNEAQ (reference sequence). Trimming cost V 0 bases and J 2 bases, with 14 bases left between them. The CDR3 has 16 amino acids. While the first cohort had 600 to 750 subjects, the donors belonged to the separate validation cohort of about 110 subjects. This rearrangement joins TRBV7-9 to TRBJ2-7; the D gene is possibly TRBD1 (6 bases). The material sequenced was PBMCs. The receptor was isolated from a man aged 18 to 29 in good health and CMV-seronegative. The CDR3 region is CASSLALQGDTYEQYV. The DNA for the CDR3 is TGTGCCAGCAGCTTAGCGTTACAGGGCGACACCTACGAGCAGTACGTC.